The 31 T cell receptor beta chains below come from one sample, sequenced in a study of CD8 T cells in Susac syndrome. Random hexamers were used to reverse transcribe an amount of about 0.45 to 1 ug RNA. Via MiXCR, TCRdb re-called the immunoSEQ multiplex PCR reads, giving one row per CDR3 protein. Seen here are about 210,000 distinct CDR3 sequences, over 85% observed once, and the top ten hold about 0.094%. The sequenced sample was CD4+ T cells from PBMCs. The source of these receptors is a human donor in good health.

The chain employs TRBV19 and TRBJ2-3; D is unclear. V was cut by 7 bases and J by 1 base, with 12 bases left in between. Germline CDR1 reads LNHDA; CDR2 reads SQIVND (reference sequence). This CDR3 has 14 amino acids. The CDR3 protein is CASTNERRTDTQYF. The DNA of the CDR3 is TGTGCCAGTACCAACGAGCGCCGCACAGATACGCAGTATTTT.

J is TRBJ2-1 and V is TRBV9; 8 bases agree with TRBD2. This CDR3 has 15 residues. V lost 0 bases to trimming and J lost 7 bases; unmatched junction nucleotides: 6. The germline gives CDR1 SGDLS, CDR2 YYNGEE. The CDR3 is CASSVGGRPENEQFF. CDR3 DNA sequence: TGTGCCAGCAGCGTAGGCGGGAGGCCTGAGAATGAGCAGTTCTTC.

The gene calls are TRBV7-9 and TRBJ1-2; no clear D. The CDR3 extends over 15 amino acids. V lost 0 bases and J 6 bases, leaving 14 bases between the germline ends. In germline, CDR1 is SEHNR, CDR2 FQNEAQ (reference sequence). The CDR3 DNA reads TGTGCCAGCAGCTTAGCTAGTCCCACTGTTAATGGCTACACCTTC. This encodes CASSLASPTVNGYTF.

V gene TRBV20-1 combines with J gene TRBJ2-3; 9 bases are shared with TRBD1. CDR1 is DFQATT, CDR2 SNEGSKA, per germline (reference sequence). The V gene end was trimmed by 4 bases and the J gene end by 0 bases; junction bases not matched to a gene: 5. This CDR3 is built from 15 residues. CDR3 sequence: CSANDGTGSTDTQYF. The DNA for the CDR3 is TGCAGTGCTAACGATGGGACAGGGAGCACAGATACGCAGTATTTT.

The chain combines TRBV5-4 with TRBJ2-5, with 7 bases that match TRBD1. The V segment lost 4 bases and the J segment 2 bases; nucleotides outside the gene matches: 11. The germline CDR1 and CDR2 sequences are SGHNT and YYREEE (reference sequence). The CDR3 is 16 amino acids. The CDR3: CASSPYLRGRQETQYF. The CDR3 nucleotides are TGTGCCAGCAGCCCCTATCTGAGGGGGCGGCAAGAGACCCAGTACTTC.

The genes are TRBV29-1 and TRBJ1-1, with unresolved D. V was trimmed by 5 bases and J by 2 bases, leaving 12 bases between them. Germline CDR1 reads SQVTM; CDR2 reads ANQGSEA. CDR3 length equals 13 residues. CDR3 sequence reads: CSVNVGGNTEAFF. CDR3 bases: TGCAGCGTTAATGTCGGAGGAAACACTGAAGCTTTCTTT.

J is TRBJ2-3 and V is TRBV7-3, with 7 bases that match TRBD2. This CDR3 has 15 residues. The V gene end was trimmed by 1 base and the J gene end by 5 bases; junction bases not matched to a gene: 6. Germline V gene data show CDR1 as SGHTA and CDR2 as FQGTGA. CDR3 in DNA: TGTGCCAGCAGCTTAAATGCGGGAGTGGTAGATACGCAGTATTTT. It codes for CASSLNAGVVDTQYF.

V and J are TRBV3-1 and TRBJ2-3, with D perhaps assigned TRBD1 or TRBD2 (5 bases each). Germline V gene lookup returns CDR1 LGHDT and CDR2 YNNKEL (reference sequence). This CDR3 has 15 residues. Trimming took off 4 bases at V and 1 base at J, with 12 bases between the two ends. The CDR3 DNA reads TGTGCCAGCAGCCTTGAGGGGAGCGGCACAGATACGCAGTATTTT. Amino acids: CASSLEGSGTDTQYF.

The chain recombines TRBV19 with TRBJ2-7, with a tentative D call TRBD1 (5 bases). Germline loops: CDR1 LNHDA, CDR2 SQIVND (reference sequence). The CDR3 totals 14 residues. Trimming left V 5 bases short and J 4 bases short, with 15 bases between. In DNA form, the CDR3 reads TGTGCCAGTAGTCCCACCGGGCAGGGATACGAGCAGTACGTC. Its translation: CASSPTGQGYEQYV.

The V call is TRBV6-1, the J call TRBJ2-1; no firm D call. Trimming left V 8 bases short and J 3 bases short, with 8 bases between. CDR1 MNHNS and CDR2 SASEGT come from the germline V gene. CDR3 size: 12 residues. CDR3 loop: CASVQFYNEQFF. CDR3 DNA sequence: TGTGCCAGCGTGCAATTCTACAATGAGCAGTTCTTC.

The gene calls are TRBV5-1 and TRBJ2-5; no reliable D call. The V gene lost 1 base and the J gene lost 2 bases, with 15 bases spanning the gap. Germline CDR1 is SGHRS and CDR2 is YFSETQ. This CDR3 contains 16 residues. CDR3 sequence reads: CASSLSTDPPQETQYF. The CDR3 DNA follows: TGCGCCAGCAGCTTGTCGACCGACCCCCCACAAGAGACCCAGTACTTC.

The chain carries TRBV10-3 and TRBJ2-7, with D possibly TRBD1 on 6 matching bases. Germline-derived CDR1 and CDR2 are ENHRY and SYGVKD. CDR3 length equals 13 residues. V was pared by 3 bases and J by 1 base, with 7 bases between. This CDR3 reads CAISDGQSYEQYF. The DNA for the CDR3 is TGTGCCATCAGTGATGGACAGTCCTACGAGCAGTACTTC.

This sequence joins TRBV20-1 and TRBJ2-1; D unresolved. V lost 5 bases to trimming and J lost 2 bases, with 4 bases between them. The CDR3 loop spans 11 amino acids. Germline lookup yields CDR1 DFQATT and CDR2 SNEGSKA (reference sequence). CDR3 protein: CSALTYNEQFF. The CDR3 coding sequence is TGCAGTGCTTTAACCTACAATGAGCAGTTCTTC.

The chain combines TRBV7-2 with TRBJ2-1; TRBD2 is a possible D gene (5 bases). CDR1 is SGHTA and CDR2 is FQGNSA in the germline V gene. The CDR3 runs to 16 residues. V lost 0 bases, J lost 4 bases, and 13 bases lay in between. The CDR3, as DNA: TGTGCCAGCAGCTTAGCGTTGGCGGGCTATTACAATGAGCAGTTCTTC. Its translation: CASSLALAGYYNEQFF.

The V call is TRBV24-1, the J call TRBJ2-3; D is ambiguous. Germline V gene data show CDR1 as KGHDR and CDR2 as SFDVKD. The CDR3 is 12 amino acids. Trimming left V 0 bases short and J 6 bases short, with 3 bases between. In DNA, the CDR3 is TGTGCCACCAGTGATTTGCCGGATACGCAGTATTTT. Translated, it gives CATSDLPDTQYF.

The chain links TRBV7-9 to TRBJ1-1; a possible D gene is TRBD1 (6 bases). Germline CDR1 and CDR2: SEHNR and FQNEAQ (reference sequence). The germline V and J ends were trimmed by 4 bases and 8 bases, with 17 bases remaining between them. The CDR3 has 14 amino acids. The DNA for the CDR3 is TGTGCCAGCAGCTCCCAGGGGCGGCACTGGGAAGCTTTCTTT. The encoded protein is CASSSQGRHWEAFF.

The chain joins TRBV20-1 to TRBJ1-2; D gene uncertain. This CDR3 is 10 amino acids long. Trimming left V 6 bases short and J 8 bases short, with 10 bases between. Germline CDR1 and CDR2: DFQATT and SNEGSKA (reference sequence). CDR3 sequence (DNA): TGCAGTGCCCACCCAGGCGGCTACACCTTC. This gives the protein CSAHPGGYTF.

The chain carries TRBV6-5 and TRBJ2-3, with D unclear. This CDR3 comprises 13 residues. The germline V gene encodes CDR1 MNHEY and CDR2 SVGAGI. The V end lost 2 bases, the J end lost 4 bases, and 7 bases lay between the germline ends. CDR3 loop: CASSYPGSDTQYF. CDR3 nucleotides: TGTGCCAGCAGTTACCCCGGCTCAGATACGCAGTATTTT.

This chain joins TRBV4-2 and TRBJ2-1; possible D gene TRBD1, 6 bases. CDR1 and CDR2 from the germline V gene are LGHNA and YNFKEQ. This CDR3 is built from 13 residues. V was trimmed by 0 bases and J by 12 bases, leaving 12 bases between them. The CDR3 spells CASSQERQAAQFF. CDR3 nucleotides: TGTGCCAGCAGCCAAGAGAGACAGGCAGCGCAGTTCTTC.

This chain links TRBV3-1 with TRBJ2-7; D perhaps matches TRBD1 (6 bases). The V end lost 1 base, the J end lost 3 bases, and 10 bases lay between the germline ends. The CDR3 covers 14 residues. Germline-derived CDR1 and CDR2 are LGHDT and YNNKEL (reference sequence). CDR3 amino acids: CASSQGGLRYEQYF. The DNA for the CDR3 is TGTGCCAGCAGCCAAGGGGGGCTCCGCTACGAGCAGTACTTC.

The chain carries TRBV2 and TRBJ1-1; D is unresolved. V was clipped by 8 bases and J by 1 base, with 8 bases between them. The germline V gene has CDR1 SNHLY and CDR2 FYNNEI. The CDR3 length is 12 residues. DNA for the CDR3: TGTGCCAGCGGAAAGGGGAACACTGAAGCTTTCTTT. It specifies CASGKGNTEAFF. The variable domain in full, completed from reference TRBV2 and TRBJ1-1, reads EPEVTQTPSHQVTQMGQEVILRCVPISNHLYFYWYRQILGQKVEFLVSFYNNEISEKSEIFDDQFSVERPDGSNFTLKIRSTKLEDSAMYFCASGKGNTEAFFGQGTRLTVV.

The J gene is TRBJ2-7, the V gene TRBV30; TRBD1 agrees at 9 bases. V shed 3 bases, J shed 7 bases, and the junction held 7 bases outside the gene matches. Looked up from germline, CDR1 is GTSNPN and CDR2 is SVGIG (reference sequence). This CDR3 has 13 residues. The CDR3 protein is CAWRKQGAQEQYV. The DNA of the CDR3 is TGTGCCTGGAGGAAACAGGGGGCGCAAGAGCAGTACGTC.

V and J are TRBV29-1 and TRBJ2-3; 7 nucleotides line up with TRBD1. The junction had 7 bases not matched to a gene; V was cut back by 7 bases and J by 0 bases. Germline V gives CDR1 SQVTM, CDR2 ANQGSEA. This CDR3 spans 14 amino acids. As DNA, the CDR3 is TGCAGCGGTACCCCAGGGGGTAGCACAGATACGCAGTATTTT. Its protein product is CSGTPGGSTDTQYF.

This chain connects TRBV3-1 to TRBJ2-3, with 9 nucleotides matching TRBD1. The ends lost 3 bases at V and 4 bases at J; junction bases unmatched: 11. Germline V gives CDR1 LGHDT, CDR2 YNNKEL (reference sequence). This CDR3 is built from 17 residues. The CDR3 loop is CASSHRQGEAAADTQYF. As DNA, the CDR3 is TGTGCCAGCAGCCACAGACAGGGGGAGGCCGCGGCAGATACGCAGTATTTT.

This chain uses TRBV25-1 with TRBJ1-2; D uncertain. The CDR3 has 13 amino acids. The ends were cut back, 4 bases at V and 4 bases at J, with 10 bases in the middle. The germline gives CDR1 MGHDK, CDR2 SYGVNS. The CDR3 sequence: CASSAAEFYGYTF. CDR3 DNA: TGTGCCAGCAGTGCGGCAGAGTTCTATGGCTACACCTTC.

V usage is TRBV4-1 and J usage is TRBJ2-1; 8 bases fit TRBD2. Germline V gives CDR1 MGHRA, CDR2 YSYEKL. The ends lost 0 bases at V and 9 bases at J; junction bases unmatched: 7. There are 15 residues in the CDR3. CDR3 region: CASSQDGKREIEQFF. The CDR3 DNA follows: TGCGCCAGCAGCCAAGATGGGAAGCGGGAGATTGAGCAGTTCTTC.

The CDR3 loop is CSAGTGEGRGYTF. CDR3 DNA: TGCAGTGCTGGGACAGGGGAGGGTCGTGGCTACACCTTC. The gene calls are TRBV20-1 and TRBJ1-2, with 10 nucleotides matching TRBD1. The CDR3 is 13 residues long. Per germline, CDR1 DFQATT and CDR2 SNEGSKA (reference sequence). V lost 5 bases, J lost 7 bases, and 7 bases stayed unmatched.

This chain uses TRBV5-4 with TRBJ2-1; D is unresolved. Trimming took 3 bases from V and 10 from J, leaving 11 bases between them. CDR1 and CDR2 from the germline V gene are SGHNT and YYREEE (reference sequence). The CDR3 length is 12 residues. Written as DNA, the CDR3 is TGTGCCAGCAGCTGGATGGGTCGGGAGCAGTTCTTC. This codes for CASSWMGREQFF.

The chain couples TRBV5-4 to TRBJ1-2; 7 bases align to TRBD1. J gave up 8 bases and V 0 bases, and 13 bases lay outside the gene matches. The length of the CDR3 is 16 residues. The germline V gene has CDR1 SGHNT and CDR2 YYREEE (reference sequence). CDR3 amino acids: CASSLELLTGQFGYTF. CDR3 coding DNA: TGTGCCAGCAGCTTGGAACTGCTGACAGGGCAATTCGGCTACACCTTC.

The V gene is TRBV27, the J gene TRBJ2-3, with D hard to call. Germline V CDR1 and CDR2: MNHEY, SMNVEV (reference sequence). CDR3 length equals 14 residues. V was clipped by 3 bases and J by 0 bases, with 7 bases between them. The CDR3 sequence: CASSLPFSTDTQYF. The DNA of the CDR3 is TGTGCCAGCAGTTTGCCCTTCAGCACAGATACGCAGTATTTT.

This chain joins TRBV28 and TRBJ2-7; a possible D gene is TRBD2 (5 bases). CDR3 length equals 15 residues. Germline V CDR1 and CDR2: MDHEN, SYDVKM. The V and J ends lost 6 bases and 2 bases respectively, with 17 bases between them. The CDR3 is CASSVVGGPPYEQYV. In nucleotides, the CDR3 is TGTGCCAGCAGCGTGGTCGGAGGACCCCCCTACGAGCAGTACGTC.